These 6 T cell receptor beta chains were sequenced from one sample in a study of cytomegalovirus exposure and HLA in healthy donors. Clones were read by immunoSEQ multiplex PCR, and TCRdb kept only the in-frame ones, dropping some. The table lists about 200,000 clones, more than 70% of them singletons. The sequenced material came from PBMCs. The receptors come from a woman under 30 in good health and CMV-seronegative.

The chain carries TRBV4-1 and TRBJ2-1, with 10 nucleotides matching TRBD2. Trimming at V came to 4 bases and at J to 7 bases, leaving 7 bases not matched to a gene. The CDR3 runs to 15 residues. CDR1 is MGHRA, CDR2 YSYEKL, per germline. In DNA, the CDR3 is TGCGCCAGCAGCCCCCAGCGGGGGGGGAAAAATGAGCAGTTCTTC. Protein sequence: CASSPQRGGKNEQFF.

This clone has a count of ten or more. The gene calls are TRBV6-1 and TRBJ1-1; 7 bases match TRBD1. There are 15 residues in the CDR3. Germline CDR1 is MNHNS and CDR2 is SASEGT. J gave up 4 bases and V 1 base, and 6 bases lay outside the gene matches. The CDR3 sequence is CASSEETGSFTEAFF. DNA for the CDR3: TGTGCCAGCAGTGAAGAGACAGGGAGCTTCACTGAAGCTTTCTTT.

V and J are TRBV5-1 and TRBJ1-1; TRBD1 matches at 8 bases. The CDR3 is 14 residues long. Trimming removed 4 bases from V and 7 bases from J; junction bases left unmatched: 9. Germline-derived CDR1 and CDR2 are SGHRS and YFSETQ. The CDR3 reads CASSITGTGSEAFF. The CDR3 DNA reads as TGCGCCAGCAGCATTACTGGGACAGGTAGTGAAGCTTTCTTT.

This clone has more than one count but fewer than ten. The chain carries TRBV10-1 and TRBJ2-7, with D possibly being TRBD1 (6 bases). The CDR3 loop spans 13 amino acids. V gave up 8 bases and J gave up 0 bases, with 11 bases separating them. Germline V gene sequence: CDR1 WNHNN, CDR2 SYGVQD (reference sequence). The CDR3 region is CASSQGSSYEQYF. The CDR3 coding sequence is TGCGCCAGCTCCCAGGGGAGCTCCTACGAGCAGTACTTC.

This chain connects TRBV6-1 to TRBJ2-1; no reliable D call. CDR1 and CDR2 (germline): MNHNS, SASEGT. The CDR3 is 15 amino acids. Between the trimmed V and J ends, which lost 2 bases and 5 bases, there was a span of 13 bases. The CDR3, as DNA: TGTGCCAGCAGTGAACGAGGTTCGGTGGACAATGAGCAGTTCTTC. This codes for CASSERGSVDNEQFF.

The chain carries TRBV29-1 and TRBJ1-1, with 7 positions matching TRBD1. This CDR3 has 16 residues. V shed 4 bases, J shed 2 bases, and the junction held 13 bases outside the gene matches. Germline V gene lookup returns CDR1 SQVTM and CDR2 ANQGSEA. CDR3 sequence reads: CSVGGRTGADNTEAFF. The CDR3 nucleotides read TGCAGCGTTGGAGGCCGAACAGGGGCTGACAACACTGAAGCTTTCTTT. Full variable domain (outside the CDR3, taken from reference TRBV29-1 and TRBJ1-1): SAVISQKPSRDICQRGTSLTIQCQVDSQVTMMFWYRQQPGQSLTLIATANQGSEATYESGFVIDKFPISRPNLTFSTLTVSNMSPEDSSIYLCSVGGRTGADNTEAFFGQGTRLTVV.